The 12 T cell receptor beta chains below were found in one sample sequenced in a study of PD-1 blockade in classical Hodgkin lymphoma. Each patient experienced a relapse that followed autologous stem cell transplantation, and brentuximab vedotin exposure varied. Sequenced by immunoSEQ multiplex PCR; TCRdb stores in-frame clones only, minus some. The sample has 55,000 to 80,000 clones; 85% to 95% are singletons. The input for sequencing was peripheral blood mononuclear cells (PBMCs), taken at baseline. The receptor source for this set is a human donor with classical Hodgkin lymphoma.

The chain uses TRBV19 and TRBJ2-7, with 13 nucleotides matching TRBD2. Germline V lookup: CDR1 LNHDA, CDR2 SQIVND (reference sequence). CDR3 length: 18 amino acids. Trimming at V came to 3 bases and at J to 2 bases, leaving 10 bases not matched to a gene. CDR3 in DNA: TGTGCCAGTAGTATTTTGGGACTAGCGGGGCGCGGTCCCTACGAGCAGTACTTC. Translated: CASSILGLAGRGPYEQYF.

The chain recombines TRBV11-3 with TRBJ2-7; TRBD1 might be the D (6 bases). Germline assignment: CDR1 SGHNT and CDR2 YENEEA. The CDR3 is made up of 13 amino acids. The ends were cut back, 5 bases at V and 1 base at J, with 9 bases in the middle. CDR3 DNA: TGTGCCAGCAGCAATAGGGGGTCCTACGAGCAGTACTTC. It yields the protein CASSNRGSYEQYF.

The V gene is TRBV2, the J gene TRBJ2-2, with 8 bases lining up with TRBD2. This CDR3 spans 15 amino acids. From germline, CDR1 is SNHLY and CDR2 FYNNEI. The V segment lost 7 bases and the J segment 2 bases; nucleotides outside the gene matches: 6. The CDR3, as DNA: TGTGCCAGCAATTGGCGGGGGGATAACACCGGGGAGCTGTTTTTT. Amino acid sequence: CASNWRGDNTGELFF.

This chain connects TRBV5-6 to TRBJ2-7, with D perhaps TRBD1 (5 bases). Deletions cut 0 bases from V and 4 bases from J, with 11 bases between. CDR1 and CDR2 (germline): SGHDT, YYEEEE. The CDR3 is 14 residues long. The CDR3 region is CASSLAQGRYEQYF. The CDR3 coding sequence is TGTGCCAGCAGCTTGGCCCAGGGCCGGTACGAGCAGTACTTC.

The chain recombines TRBV4-3 with TRBJ2-7; 10 bases line up with TRBD2. CDR3 size: 16 residues. Germline values: CDR1 LGHNA, CDR2 YSLEER. V was pared by 3 bases and J by 5 bases, with 10 bases of the junction left unmatched. The CDR3 DNA sequence: TGCGCCAGCAGCCAGAGCCCAGCGGGAGGGAAAAACGAGCAGTACTTC. Amino acids: CASSQSPAGGKNEQYF.

This sequence joins TRBV7-9 and TRBJ1-2; a weak D match, TRBD1 (5 bases). Per the germline V gene, CDR1 is SEHNR and CDR2 is FQNEAQ (reference sequence). V lost 4 bases to trimming and J lost 8 bases, with 20 bases between them. The CDR3 contains 15 residues. The CDR3, as DNA: TGTGCCAGCAGCTCACTAGTGGGGCAGGGCTCAGGCTACACCTTC. Translating it yields CASSSLVGQGSGYTF.

CDR3 protein: CASSRQGPYNEKLFF. The CDR3 DNA is TGTGCCAGCAGCCGCCAGGGACCGTATAATGAAAAACTGTTTTTT. V and J are TRBV7-2 and TRBJ1-4; D is possibly TRBD1 (5 bases). Looked up from germline, CDR1 is SGHTA and CDR2 is FQGNSA. V gave up 5 bases and J gave up 4 bases, with 14 bases separating them. CDR3 length: 15 amino acids.

This sequence joins TRBV14 and TRBJ1-6, with 9 bases lining up with TRBD1. The CDR3 is 15 amino acids. Germline V gene data show CDR1 as SGHDN and CDR2 as FVKESK. V gave up 4 bases and J gave up 9 bases; unmatched junction bases: 7. CDR3 nucleotide sequence: TGTGCCAGCAGCCCACAGACAGGGGGAGTTTCACCCCTCCACTTT. This encodes CASSPQTGGVSPLHF.

This clone was seen just once. The chain carries TRBV6-6 and TRBJ2-7, with 11 bases matching TRBD2. Germline V CDR1 and CDR2: MNHNY, SVGAGI (reference sequence). CDR3 size: 16 residues. Trimming removed 0 bases from V and 2 bases from J; junction bases left unmatched: 3. The CDR3: CASSYSLAGGPYEQYF. The CDR3 bases are TGTGCCAGCAGTTACTCTCTAGCGGGGGGCCCCTACGAGCAGTACTTC.

The V and J genes are TRBV7-9 and TRBJ2-7; maybe TRBD1 (6 bases). Germline V gives CDR1 SEHNR, CDR2 FQNEAQ (reference sequence). The CDR3 has 15 amino acids. V was pared by 1 base and J by 2 bases, with 12 bases between. CDR3 nucleotides: TGTGCCAGCAGCTTAGTTAAGGGGGTCACCTACGAGCAGTACTTC. Protein: CASSLVKGVTYEQYF.

This chain links TRBV27 with TRBJ2-2; 11 bases align to TRBD1. The ends lost 5 bases at V and 5 bases at J; junction bases unmatched: 4. Germline lookup yields CDR1 MNHEY and CDR2 SMNVEV (reference sequence). The CDR3 is made up of 15 amino acids. The CDR3 region is CASSPGTGGTGELFF. CDR3 sequence (DNA): TGTGCCAGCAGTCCCGGGACAGGGGGGACCGGGGAGCTGTTTTTT.

The rearrangement joins TRBV5-4 to TRBJ1-2; tentatively, D is TRBD1 (5 bases). This CDR3 spans 14 amino acids. The germline V and J ends were trimmed by 0 bases and 2 bases, with 8 bases remaining between them. Germline lookup yields CDR1 SGHNT and CDR2 YYREEE (reference sequence). The CDR3 DNA reads TGTGCCAGCAGCTTGGTCCGGGACAACTATGGCTACACCTTC. As protein: CASSLVRDNYGYTF. Full variable domain (remainder filled in from reference TRBV5-4 and TRBJ1-2): ETGVTQSPTHLIKTRGQQVTLRCSSQSGHNTVSWYQQALGQGPQFIFQYYREEENGRGNFPPRFSGLQFPNYSSELNVNALELDDSALYLCASSLVRDNYGYTFGSGTRLTVV.